The clone carrying this T cell receptor (beta chain) has a count of ten or more. Its matching antigen is unknown. V was clipped by 4 bases and J by 3 bases; unmatched bases: 9. The germline gives CDR1 SGHRS, CDR2 YFSETQ. CDR3 length: 16 amino acids. The sample originates from a study of T-cell memory formation after mild COVID-19. Across the whole study: In these data, TCR clusters were largely donor specific. General study findings and limits: The study detected some responding clones in pre-infection memory, suggesting cross-reactive memory joined. Clones that contracted from day 15 to 85 had balanced CD4/CD8; later expanders were CD4+ biased.

TCR alpha and TCR beta cDNA libraries with sample barcodes and UMIs came from 5'RACE using constant-segment primers. TCRdb processed the 5' RACE reads anew with MiXCR; each CDR3 protein has one entry. This table holds around 250,000 distinct CDR3 sequences, less than 20% found once. This chain joins TRBV5-1 and TRBJ2-1, with 8 bases identical to TRBD2. The source of this sequence is an adult woman who had mild COVID-19 (a few samples of this study predate the infection). Cell type and time point are not known. The sequencing sample was made of PBMCs or a T cell subset sorted from them (not recorded which). CDR3 residues: CASSPGAGVLYNEQFF. CDR3 in DNA: TGCGCCAGCAGCCCGGGAGCGGGAGTCCTCTACAATGAGCAGTTCTTC.